A single sample is the source of the 27 T cell receptor beta chains below, sequenced in a study of OX40 agonist ivuxolimab in advanced cancers. The method was immunoSEQ multiplex PCR; TCRdb's version includes in-frame clones alone and lacks a portion of them. The sample records 35,000 to 40,000 clones, 92% being singletons. Sequencing was performed on CD4+ or CD8+ T cells sorted from blood, taken in a trial of the OX40 agonist ivuxolimab. The receptors originated from an adult with an advanced solid tumor such as melanoma, head and neck, liver or kidney cancer.

The chain recombines TRBV5-6 with TRBJ1-5, with 8 bases that match TRBD1. CDR3 length: 15 residues. Germline lookup yields CDR1 SGHDT and CDR2 YYEEEE. The J segment lost 6 bases and the V segment lost 0 bases, leaving 5 bases of the junction unmatched. This CDR3 reads CASSLGTGYGQPQHF. CDR3 coding DNA: TGTGCCAGCAGCTTGGGGACAGGGTACGGTCAGCCCCAGCATTTT.

The gene calls are TRBV5-3 and TRBJ2-7; 7 bases fit TRBD2. TRBV5-3 has ORF status, its function being uncertain. CDR3 length: 20 residues. V was clipped by 4 bases and J by 4 bases; unmatched bases: 26. In DNA form, the CDR3 reads TGTGCCAGAAGCGTACCACCGAGGGAATGCGAGCGGGAATTACCTTACGAGCAGTACGTC. Encoded protein: CARSVPPRECERELPYEQYV.

The J gene is TRBJ1-1, the V gene TRBV19, with a possible D match to TRBD1 (5 bases). The CDR3 consists of 15 residues. V was clipped by 3 bases and J by 2 bases, with 13 bases between them. Germline values: CDR1 LNHDA, CDR2 SQIVND (reference sequence). Written as DNA, the CDR3 is TGTGCCAGTAGTATTAGCGGGGCTGGAAACACTGAAGCTTTCTTT. Translated: CASSISGAGNTEAFF.

The V and J genes are TRBV2 and TRBJ2-1; D is unresolved. Trimming stripped 3 bases from V and 2 bases from J, with 11 bases between. Germline values: CDR1 SNHLY, CDR2 FYNNEI. The CDR3 consists of 15 residues. As DNA, the CDR3 is TGTGCCAGCAGTGAGGACGGAACCCCCTACAATGAGCAGTTCTTC. Its translation: CASSEDGTPYNEQFF. The entire variable domain, with the rest obtained from reference TRBV2 and TRBJ2-1, is as follows: EPEVTQTPSHQVTQMGQEVILRCVPISNHLYFYWYRQILGQKVEFLVSFYNNEISEKSEIFDDQFSVERPDGSNFTLKIRSTKLEDSAMYFCASSEDGTPYNEQFFGPGTRLTVL.

This chain links TRBV5-1 with TRBJ2-1; TRBD2 matches 9 bases. Per the germline V gene, CDR1 is SGHRS and CDR2 is YFSETQ. This CDR3 is built from 16 residues. The V and J ends lost 0 bases and 3 bases, in that order; junction bases with no gene match: 4. Here the CDR3 reads CASSLGAGGFYNEQFF. The DNA of the CDR3 is TGCGCCAGCAGCTTGGGAGCGGGAGGTTTCTACAATGAGCAGTTCTTC.

The chain employs TRBV5-5 and TRBJ2-4; 7 nucleotides align to TRBD1. The CDR3 covers 14 residues. CDR1 is SGHKS and CDR2 is YYEKEE in the germline V gene (reference sequence). The V gene end was trimmed by 6 bases and the J gene end by 0 bases; junction bases not matched to a gene: 3. This CDR3 reads CASNNRGAKNIQYF. CDR3 DNA sequence: TGTGCCAGCAATAACAGGGGAGCCAAAAACATTCAGTACTTC.

The V gene is TRBV7-8, the J gene TRBJ2-1; D is possibly TRBD1 (6 bases). The V gene's germline CDR1 is SGHVS and CDR2 FQNEAQ. The CDR3 extends over 16 amino acids. Trimming stripped 0 bases from V and 6 bases from J, with 15 bases between. CDR3 in amino acids: CASSLAWGPGVNEQFF. CDR3 sequence (DNA): TGTGCCAGCAGCTTAGCGTGGGGCCCAGGGGTCAATGAGCAGTTCTTC.

J is TRBJ2-1 and V is TRBV13, with 9 nucleotides matching TRBD2. From germline, CDR1 is PRHDT and CDR2 FYEKMQ (reference sequence). The CDR3 has 16 residues. The J segment lost 3 bases and the V segment lost 5 bases, leaving 8 bases of the junction unmatched. This CDR3 reads CASSPGLAPYYNEQFF. Here the CDR3 DNA reads TGTGCCAGCAGCCCCGGACTAGCGCCATACTACAATGAGCAGTTCTTC.

V gene TRBV16 combines with J gene TRBJ2-7; the D gene is possibly TRBD2 (6 bases). Trimming removed 1 base from V and 5 bases from J, with 18 bases in between. CDR3 size: 16 residues. Germline V lookup: CDR1 KGHSY, CDR2 FQNENV. This CDR3 is CASSQLGYGSQNEQYF. For the CDR3, the DNA is TGTGCCAGCAGCCAATTGGGCTACGGGAGTCAGAACGAGCAGTACTTC.

The V and J genes are TRBV7-3 and TRBJ2-5; TRBD1 matches at 9 bases. The germline V gene encodes CDR1 SGHTA and CDR2 FQGTGA. Trimming removed 0 bases from V and 4 bases from J; junction bases left unmatched: 3. The CDR3 is 15 residues long. The CDR3 loop is CASSLTTTGGETQYF. DNA for the CDR3: TGTGCCAGCAGCTTAACAACGACAGGGGGAGAGACCCAGTACTTC.

V is TRBV7-6 and J is TRBJ1-1, with D uncertain. This CDR3 spans 14 amino acids. Germline-derived CDR1 and CDR2 are SGHVS and FNYEAQ. V was shortened by 1 base and J by 5 bases, with 11 bases between the two germline ends. CDR3 in amino acids: CASSLGHPGTEAFF. CDR3 sequence (DNA): TGTGCCAGCAGCTTAGGACACCCGGGGACTGAAGCTTTCTTT.

The V gene is TRBV27, the J gene TRBJ2-1, with 9 bases identical to TRBD2. Per germline, CDR1 MNHEY and CDR2 SMNVEV (reference sequence). This CDR3 has 17 residues. The ends lost 5 bases at V and 5 bases at J; junction bases unmatched: 13. Here the CDR3 DNA reads TGTGCCAGCAGTATCCGTCAGGGCGGGAGGGCCCACAATGAGCAGTTCTTC. Its protein product is CASSIRQGGRAHNEQFF.

V gene TRBV30 combines with J gene TRBJ1-2; TRBD1 agrees at 7 bases. CDR3 length equals 14 residues. The germline V gene encodes CDR1 GTSNPN and CDR2 SVGIG (reference sequence). V dropped 7 bases and J dropped 5; count of bases not matched to a gene: 13. The chain's CDR3 is CASETGAEGYGYTF. The DNA for the CDR3 is TGTGCCTCGGAAACAGGGGCCGAGGGGTATGGCTACACCTTC.

The chain employs TRBV4-3 and TRBJ1-1, with D possibly matching TRBD1 (6 bases). V lost 3 bases to trimming and J lost 3 bases, with 14 bases between them. Germline lookup yields CDR1 LGHNA and CDR2 YSLEER. The CDR3 has 15 residues. CDR3 amino acids: CASSQAGTSHTEAFF. The CDR3 nucleotides read TGCGCCAGCAGCCAGGCCGGGACATCTCACACTGAAGCTTTCTTT.

This clone was seen once. The chain recombines TRBV4-1 with TRBJ2-5; D perhaps matches TRBD1 (6 bases). Trimming took 4 bases from V and 5 from J, leaving 14 bases between them. Per the germline V gene, CDR1 is MGHRA and CDR2 is YSYEKL. This CDR3 is built from 14 residues. The CDR3 coding sequence is TGCGCCAGCAGCCGATACACAGGGACGGAGACCCAGTACTTC. Translation: CASSRYTGTETQYF.

The chain recombines TRBV6-5 with TRBJ2-2; TRBD1 is a possible D gene (6 bases). Germline lookup yields CDR1 MNHEY and CDR2 SVGAGI. This CDR3 has 14 residues. Deletions cut 2 bases from V and 4 bases from J, with 8 bases between. CDR3 in amino acids: CASSYGGTTGELFF. The CDR3 coding sequence is TGTGCCAGCAGTTACGGGGGCACCACCGGGGAGCTGTTTTTT.

This clone appeared a single time. This chain joins TRBV7-9 and TRBJ1-2; D may be TRBD1 (6 bases). The CDR3 has 13 residues. V lost 6 bases, J lost 2 bases, and 10 bases lay in between. Per germline, CDR1 SEHNR and CDR2 FQNEAQ (reference sequence). The CDR3 DNA reads TGTGCCAGCAGATCCGGACAGAACTATGGCTACACCTTC. Encoded protein: CASRSGQNYGYTF.

V and J are TRBV5-1 and TRBJ1-1, with a possible D match to TRBD1 (5 bases). Germline-derived CDR1 and CDR2 are SGHRS and YFSETQ. The CDR3 sequence is 14 residues long. The V end lost 4 bases, the J end lost 1 base, and 11 bases lay between the germline ends. CDR3 in DNA: TGCGCCAGCAGCCTGCGGGGCCCGAACACTGAAGCTTTCTTT. As protein: CASSLRGPNTEAFF.

The rearrangement joins TRBV19 to TRBJ1-4, with D uncertain. V was trimmed by 5 bases and J by 7 bases, leaving 11 bases between them. Per the germline V gene, CDR1 is LNHDA and CDR2 is SQIVND (reference sequence). CDR3 size: 13 residues. This CDR3 is CASSSGPFEKLFF. In DNA form, the CDR3 reads TGTGCCAGTAGTTCCGGGCCCTTTGAAAAACTGTTTTTT. Full variable domain (remainder filled in from reference TRBV19 and TRBJ1-4): DGGITQSPKYLFRKEGQNVTLSCEQNLNHDAMYWYRQDPGQGLRLIYYSQIVNDFQKGDIAEGYSVSREKKESFPLTVTSAQKNPTAFYLCASSSGPFEKLFFGSGTQLSVL.

This chain links TRBV19 with TRBJ2-7; TRBD1 is a possible D gene (5 bases). V was cut by 4 bases and J by 6 bases, with 13 bases left in between. The length of the CDR3 is 13 residues. Germline V gives CDR1 LNHDA, CDR2 SQIVND (reference sequence). CDR3 sequence reads: CASSTGPSGEQYV. As DNA, the CDR3 is TGTGCCAGTAGTACAGGGCCTTCGGGCGAGCAGTACGTC.

CDR3 nucleotides: TGTGCCAGTAGTATATCTCGGGGGCTGGCTTTCTTT. Encoded protein: CASSISRGLAFF. The chain carries TRBV19 and TRBJ1-1; maybe TRBD1 (6 bases). V lost 2 bases, J lost 11 bases, and 12 bases lay in between. This CDR3 comprises 12 residues. Germline CDR1 and CDR2: LNHDA and SQIVND (reference sequence).

This clone occurred once. The genes are TRBV5-1 and TRBJ2-1; the D is unclear. Looked up from germline, CDR1 is SGHRS and CDR2 is YFSETQ. Trimming left V 4 bases short and J 6 bases short, with 8 bases between. The CDR3 runs to 12 residues. The CDR3 spells CASSLSSNEQFF. In DNA form, the CDR3 reads TGCGCCAGCAGCCTTTCTTCCAATGAGCAGTTCTTC.

The chain couples TRBV19 to TRBJ2-2, with D possibly being TRBD1 or TRBD2 (5 bases each). The V and J ends lost 3 bases and 3 bases respectively, with 14 bases between them. Germline CDR1 is LNHDA and CDR2 is SQIVND (reference sequence). This CDR3 contains 16 residues. The CDR3, as DNA: TGTGCCAGTAGTATTTACGGGACGCCGGACACCGGGGAGCTGTTTTTT. Translating it yields CASSIYGTPDTGELFF.

This chain uses TRBV27 with TRBJ2-1; possible D gene TRBD2, 6 bases. This CDR3 has 13 amino acids. V was trimmed by 5 bases and J by 4 bases, leaving 9 bases between them. The germline V gene encodes CDR1 MNHEY and CDR2 SMNVEV (reference sequence). The CDR3 here is CASSSGWYNEQFF. CDR3 coding DNA: TGTGCCAGCAGTAGCGGGTGGTACAATGAGCAGTTCTTC.

V and J are TRBV7-8 and TRBJ2-1; D might be TRBD2 (6 bases). Germline CDR1 is SGHVS and CDR2 is FQNEAQ. With 1 base removed from V and 7 bases from J, the gap between germline ends came to 14 bases. CDR3 size: 15 residues. CDR3 in DNA: TGTGCCAGCAGCTTAGTAGCGGACCTGAGAAATGAGCAGTTCTTC. Its translation is CASSLVADLRNEQFF.

The chain is built from TRBV6-4 and TRBJ2-7; 10 nucleotides agree with TRBD2. The CDR3 spans 15 residues. The ends lost 3 bases at V and 3 bases at J; junction bases unmatched: 5. CDR1 and CDR2 from the germline V gene are MRHNA and SNTAGT. CDR3 nucleotides: TGTGCCAGCAGTGAAATAGCGGGAGGATTCTACGAGCAGTACTTC. Amino acids: CASSEIAGGFYEQYF.

The rearrangement links TRBV5-1 to TRBJ1-1, with D possibly being TRBD1 (5 bases). Germline V gene lookup returns CDR1 SGHRS and CDR2 YFSETQ. Between the trimmed V and J ends, which lost 0 bases and 7 bases, there was a span of 10 bases. CDR3 size: 13 residues. The CDR3 is CASSLGGGVEAFF. CDR3 DNA: TGCGCCAGCAGCTTGGGGGGCGGAGTTGAAGCTTTCTTT.